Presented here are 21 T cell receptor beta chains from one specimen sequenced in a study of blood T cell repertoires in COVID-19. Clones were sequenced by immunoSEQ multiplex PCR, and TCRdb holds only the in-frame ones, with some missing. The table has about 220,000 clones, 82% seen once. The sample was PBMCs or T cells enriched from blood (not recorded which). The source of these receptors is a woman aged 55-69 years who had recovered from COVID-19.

CDR3 sequence (DNA): TGTGCCAGCAGTTACGGACAGGGTCCTTCCCTTGATCAGCCCCAGCATTTT. This gives the protein CASSYGQGPSLDQPQHF. The chain couples TRBV5-4 to TRBJ1-5; 8 bases match TRBD1. This CDR3 spans 17 amino acids. The V gene end was trimmed by 5 bases and the J gene end by 5 bases; junction bases not matched to a gene: 15. From germline, CDR1 is SGHNT and CDR2 YYREEE (reference sequence).

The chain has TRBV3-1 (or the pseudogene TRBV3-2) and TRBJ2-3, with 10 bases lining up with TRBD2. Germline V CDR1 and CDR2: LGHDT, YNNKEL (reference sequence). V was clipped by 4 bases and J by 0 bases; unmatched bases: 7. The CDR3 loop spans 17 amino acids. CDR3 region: CASSPRTSGASTDTQYF. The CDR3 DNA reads TGTGCCAGCAGCCCCCGGACTAGCGGAGCTAGCACAGATACGCAGTATTTT.

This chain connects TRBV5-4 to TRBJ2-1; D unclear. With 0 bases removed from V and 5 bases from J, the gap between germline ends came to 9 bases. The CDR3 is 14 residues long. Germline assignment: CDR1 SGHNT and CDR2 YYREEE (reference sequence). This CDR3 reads CASSLDHTNNEQFF. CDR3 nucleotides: TGTGCCAGCAGCTTGGACCACACCAACAATGAGCAGTTCTTC.

The CDR3 region has the DNA TGTGCCAGCAGTTTTAGGAGGTATACTGAAGCTTTCTTT. It yields the protein CASSFRRYTEAFF. The gene calls are TRBV27 and TRBJ1-1; D gene uncertain. Germline CDR1 and CDR2: MNHEY and SMNVEV (reference sequence). The V end was cut by 3 bases, the J end by 5 bases, with 10 bases between. CDR3 size: 13 residues.

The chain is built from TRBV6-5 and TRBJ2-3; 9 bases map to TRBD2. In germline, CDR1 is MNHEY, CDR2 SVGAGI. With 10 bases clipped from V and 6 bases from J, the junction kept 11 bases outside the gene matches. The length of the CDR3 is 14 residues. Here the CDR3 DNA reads TGTGCCATTGGAACGGGCGGGGGGGCGGATACGCAGTATTTT. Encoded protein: CAIGTGGGADTQYF.

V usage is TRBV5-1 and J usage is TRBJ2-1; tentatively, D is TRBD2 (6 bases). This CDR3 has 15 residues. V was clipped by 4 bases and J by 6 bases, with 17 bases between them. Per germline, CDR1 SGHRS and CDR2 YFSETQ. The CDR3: CASSLSGYQANEQFF. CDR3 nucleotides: TGCGCCAGCAGCCTTAGCGGCTATCAAGCCAATGAGCAGTTCTTC.

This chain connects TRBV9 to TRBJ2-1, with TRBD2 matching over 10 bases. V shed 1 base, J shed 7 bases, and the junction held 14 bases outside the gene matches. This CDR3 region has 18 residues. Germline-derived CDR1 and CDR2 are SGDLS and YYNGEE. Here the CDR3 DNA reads TGTGCCAGCAGCGTACGACCCTCTGAGCGGGGGGGCAAGAATGAGCAGTTCTTC. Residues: CASSVRPSERGGKNEQFF. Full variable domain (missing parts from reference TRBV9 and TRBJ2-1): DSGVTQTPKHLITATGQRVTLRCSPRSGDLSVYWYQQSLDQGLQFLIQYYNGEERAKGNILERFSAQQFPDLHSELNLSSLELGDSALYFCASSVRPSERGGKNEQFFGPGTRLTVL.

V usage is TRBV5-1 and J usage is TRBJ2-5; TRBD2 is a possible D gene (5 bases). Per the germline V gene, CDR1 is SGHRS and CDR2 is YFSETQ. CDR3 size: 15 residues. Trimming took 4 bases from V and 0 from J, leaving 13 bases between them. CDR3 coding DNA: TGCGCCAGCAGCGCGGGCGGCTACAACCAAGAGACCCAGTACTTC. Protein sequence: CASSAGGYNQETQYF.

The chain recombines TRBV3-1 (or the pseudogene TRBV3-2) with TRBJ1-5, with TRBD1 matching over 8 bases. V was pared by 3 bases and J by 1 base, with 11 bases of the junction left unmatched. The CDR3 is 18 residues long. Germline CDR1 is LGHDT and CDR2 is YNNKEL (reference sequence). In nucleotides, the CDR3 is TGTGCCAGCAGCCAGGCCGACAGGGGAAAGGGCAGCAATCAGCCCCAGCATTTT. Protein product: CASSQADRGKGSNQPQHF.

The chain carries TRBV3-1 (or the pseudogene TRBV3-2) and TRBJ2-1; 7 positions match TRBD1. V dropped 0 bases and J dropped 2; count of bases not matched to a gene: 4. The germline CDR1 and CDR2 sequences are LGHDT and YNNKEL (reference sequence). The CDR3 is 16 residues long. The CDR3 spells CASSQEWQGAYNEQFF. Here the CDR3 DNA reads TGTGCCAGCAGCCAAGAGTGGCAGGGGGCCTACAATGAGCAGTTCTTC.

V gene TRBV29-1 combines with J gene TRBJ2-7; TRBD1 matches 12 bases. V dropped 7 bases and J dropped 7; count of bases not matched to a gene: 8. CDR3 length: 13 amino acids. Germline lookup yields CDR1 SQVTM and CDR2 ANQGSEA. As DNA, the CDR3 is TGCAGCGCCCAGGGACAGGGGGCGCGGGAGCAGTACTTC. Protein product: CSAQGQGAREQYF.

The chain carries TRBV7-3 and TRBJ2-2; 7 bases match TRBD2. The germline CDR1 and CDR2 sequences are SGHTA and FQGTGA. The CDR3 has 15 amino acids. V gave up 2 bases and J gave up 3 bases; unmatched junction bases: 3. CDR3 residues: CASSLAGVDTGELFF. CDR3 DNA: TGTGCCAGCAGCTTAGCGGGGGTGGACACCGGGGAGCTGTTTTTT.

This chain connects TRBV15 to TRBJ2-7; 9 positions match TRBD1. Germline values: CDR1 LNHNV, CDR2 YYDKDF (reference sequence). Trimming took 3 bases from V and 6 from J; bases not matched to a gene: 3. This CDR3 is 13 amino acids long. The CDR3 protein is CATSRGQGGEQYF. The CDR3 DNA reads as TGTGCCACCAGCAGGGGACAGGGCGGCGAGCAGTACTTC.

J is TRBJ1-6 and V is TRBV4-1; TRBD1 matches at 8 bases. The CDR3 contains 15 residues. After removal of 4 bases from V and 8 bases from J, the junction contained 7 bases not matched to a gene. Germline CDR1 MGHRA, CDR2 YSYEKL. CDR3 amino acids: CASSPQGARDSPLHF. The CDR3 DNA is TGCGCCAGCAGCCCTCAGGGGGCGCGGGATTCACCCCTCCACTTT.

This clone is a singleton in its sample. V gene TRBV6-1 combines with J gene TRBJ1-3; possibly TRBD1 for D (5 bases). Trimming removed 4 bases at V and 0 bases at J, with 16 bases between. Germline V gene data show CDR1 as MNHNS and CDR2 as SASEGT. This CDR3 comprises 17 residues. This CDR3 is CASSAPTGGISGNTIYF. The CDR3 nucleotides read TGTGCCAGCAGTGCCCCGACCGGGGGGATCTCTGGAAACACCATATATTTT.

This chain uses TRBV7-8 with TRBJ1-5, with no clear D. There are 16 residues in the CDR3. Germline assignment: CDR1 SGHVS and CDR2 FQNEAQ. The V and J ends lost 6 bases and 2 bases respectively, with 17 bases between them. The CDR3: CASSRVGRVGNQPQHF. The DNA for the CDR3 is TGTGCCAGCAGTCGGGTGGGGAGAGTTGGCAATCAGCCCCAGCATTTT.

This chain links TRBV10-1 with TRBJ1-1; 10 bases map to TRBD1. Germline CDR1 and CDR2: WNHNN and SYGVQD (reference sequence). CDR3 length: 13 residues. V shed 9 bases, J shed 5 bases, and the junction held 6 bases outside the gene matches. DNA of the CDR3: TGCGCCAGTTCGGGACAGGGGAGAACTGAAGCTTTCTTT. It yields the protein CASSGQGRTEAFF.

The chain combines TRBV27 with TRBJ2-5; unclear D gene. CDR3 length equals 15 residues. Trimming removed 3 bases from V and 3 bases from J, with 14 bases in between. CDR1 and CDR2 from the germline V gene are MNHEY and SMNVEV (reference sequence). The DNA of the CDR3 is TGTGCCAGCAGTTTTCAACCCGGTGGTAAAGAGACCCAGTACTTC. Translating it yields CASSFQPGGKETQYF.

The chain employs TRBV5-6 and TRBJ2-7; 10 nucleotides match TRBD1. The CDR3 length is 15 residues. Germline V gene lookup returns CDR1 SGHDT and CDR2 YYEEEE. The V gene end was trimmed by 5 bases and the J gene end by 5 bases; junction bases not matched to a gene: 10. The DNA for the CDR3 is TGTGCCAGCAGGGCGGGACAGGGGTGGGGGAACGAGCAGTACTTC. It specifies CASRAGQGWGNEQYF.

This CDR3 reads CASSPAGGTARGQYF. The DNA of the CDR3 is TGCGCCAGCAGCCCGGCCGGCGGGACAGCGCGGGGGCAGTACTTC. This sequence joins TRBV5-1 and TRBJ2-7, with D possibly TRBD1 on 7 matching bases. This CDR3 comprises 15 residues. Between the trimmed V and J ends, which lost 4 bases and 9 bases, there was a span of 23 bases. Germline loops: CDR1 SGHRS, CDR2 YFSETQ.

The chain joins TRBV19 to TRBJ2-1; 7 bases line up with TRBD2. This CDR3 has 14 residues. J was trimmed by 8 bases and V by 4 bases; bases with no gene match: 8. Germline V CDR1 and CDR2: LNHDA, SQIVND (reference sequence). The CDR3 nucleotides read TGTGCCAGTAGTAGACAGCGGGGCTCGGATGAGCAGTTCTTC. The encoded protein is CASSRQRGSDEQFF. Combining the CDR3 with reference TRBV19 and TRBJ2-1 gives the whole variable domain DGGITQSPKYLFRKEGQNVTLSCEQNLNHDAMYWYRQDPGQGLRLIYYSQIVNDFQKGDIAEGYSVSREKKESFPLTVTSAQKNPTAFYLCASSRQRGSDEQFFGPGTRLTVL.